Below are 8 T cell receptor beta chains sequenced from a single sample in a study of identical twins (dated by TCRdb to the mid-2010s). Library generation was performed with 5' RACE. The sequencer listed for this sample is Illumina HiSeq 2000. Clones were called with MiXCR by TCRdb after fastp trimmed the public reads at Q25, and only in-frame beta chains were retained. Each record represents a unique CDR3 protein, reported with the most common genes and DNA among its rows. For this sample the table gives 1.5 million to 2 million distinct CDR3 sequences, of which roughly 35% were detected only once. In total, the top ten clones hold about 0.3% of the sample. Specimen: cord blood. These receptor sequences come from a newborn girl in good health.

This clonotype was detected many times. The chain employs TRBV5-6 and TRBJ2-1; no reliable D call. This CDR3 has 12 amino acids. V shed 2 bases and J shed 5 bases, with 5 bases lying between them. Germline loops: CDR1 SGHDT, CDR2 YYEEEE. CDR3 loop: CASSLPNNEQFF. The CDR3, as DNA: TGTGCCAGCAGCTTACCAAACAATGAGCAGTTCTTC.

The chain is built from TRBV3-1 and TRBJ2-1; D may correspond to TRBD1 or TRBD2 (5 bases each). Looked up from germline, CDR1 is LGHDT and CDR2 is YNNKEL (reference sequence). This CDR3 has 13 residues. V was pared by 2 bases and J by 11 bases, with 13 bases between. The CDR3 DNA follows: TGTGCCAGCAGCCAACTATCCGGGACCAAGCAGTTCTTC. Its translation: CASSQLSGTKQFF.

The V gene is TRBV12-3 or TRBV12-4, the J gene TRBJ2-5, with D uncertain. The CDR3 sequence is 13 residues long. Trimming removed 5 bases from V and 11 bases from J, with 18 bases in between. The chain's CDR3 is CASSPGWALGQYF. In DNA form, the CDR3 reads TGTGCCAGCAGTCCCGGGTGGGCCCTTGGGCAGTACTTC.

The rearrangement joins TRBV11-2 to TRBJ2-7, with TRBD2 identical over 14 bases. Germline assignment: CDR1 SGHAT and CDR2 FQNNGV. The CDR3 totals 15 residues. V dropped 3 bases and J dropped 6; count of bases not matched to a gene: 4. The CDR3 DNA is TGTGCCAGCAGCTTCCGGACTAGCGGGGGGATCGAGCAGTACTTC. Translation: CASSFRTSGGIEQYF.

There are a few counts of this clonotype. This rearrangement joins TRBV12-3 or TRBV12-4 to TRBJ1-1; maybe TRBD1 (5 bases). V gave up 5 bases and J gave up 5 bases, with 15 bases separating them. This CDR3 has 14 residues. The CDR3 loop reads CASSARGGGTEAFF. The CDR3 DNA is TGTGCCAGCAGTGCCCGTGGGGGAGGGACTGAAGCTTTCTTT.

The chain is built from TRBV28 and TRBJ1-6, with TRBD1 matching 7 bases. Germline V gene data show CDR1 as MDHEN and CDR2 as SYDVKM. The CDR3 runs 12 residues. With 8 bases clipped from V and 15 bases from J, the junction kept 10 bases outside the gene matches. This chain's CDR3 is CASLETGHILHF. In DNA form, the CDR3 reads TGTGCCAGCTTAGAGACAGGGCATATCCTCCACTTT.

The J gene is TRBJ2-2, the V gene TRBV28; D unresolved. In germline, CDR1 is MDHEN, CDR2 SYDVKM. The V end was cut by 4 bases, the J end by 1 base, with 10 bases between. The CDR3 is 15 residues long. The CDR3 is CASSSPPRNTGELFF. The CDR3 DNA reads TGTGCCAGCAGTTCTCCACCCCGGAACACCGGGGAGCTGTTTTTT.

This clonotype was detected only a few times. CDR3 DNA sequence: TGTGCCAGCAGTTTTCCCGGACGGTTCTATGGCTACACCTTC. It specifies CASSFPGRFYGYTF. The chain couples TRBV28 to TRBJ1-2, with D hard to call. Trimming pared 3 bases from V and 4 bases from J, leaving 12 bases between. Germline-derived CDR1 and CDR2 are MDHEN and SYDVKM. The CDR3 is 14 amino acids.